A single sample is the source of the 18 T cell receptor beta chains below, sequenced in a study of CD8+ T cells in alopecia areata. Treatment: oral pan-JAK inhibitor, 5-10 mg twice daily. Reverse transcription of extracted RNA yielded cDNA, which provided the sequencing template. Here immunoSEQ multiplex PCR was the method, and the copy in TCRdb shows in-frame clones only, minus some. The sample carries approximately 140,000 clones, roughly 80% recorded once. The sequenced sample was CD8+ T cells sorted from blood, obtained at week 4, from a patient treated with tofacitinib. The source is a human donor with alopecia areata.

This sequence joins TRBV5-6 and TRBJ1-2, with D possibly being TRBD1 (5 bases). The V end lost 2 bases, the J end lost 4 bases, and 9 bases lay between the germline ends. Germline-derived CDR1 and CDR2 are SGHDT and YYEEEE. The CDR3 covers 13 residues. As DNA, the CDR3 is TGTGCCAGCAGCTTCCGGGGCGGCTATGGCTACACCTTC. Translated, it gives CASSFRGGYGYTF.

This sequence joins TRBV4-1 and TRBJ1-5; TRBD1 might be the D (5 bases). The CDR3 sequence is 14 residues long. Trimming removed 4 bases at V and 7 bases at J, with 14 bases between. In germline, CDR1 is MGHRA, CDR2 YSYEKL. CDR3 in amino acids: CASSPALGGQPQHF. DNA for the CDR3: TGCGCCAGCAGCCCAGCGTTGGGGGGACAGCCCCAGCATTTT.

In this sample, this clone turned up a few times. The rearrangement uses TRBV29-1 and TRBJ2-7; 7 bases are a match to TRBD1. CDR1 SQVTM and CDR2 ANQGSEA come from the germline V gene. The length of the CDR3 is 12 residues. V trimming: 3 bases; J trimming: 5 bases; junction bases outside the gene matches: 4. The CDR3 coding sequence is TGCAGCGTTGAGGCAGGGGGTAACGAGCAGTACTTC. Residues: CSVEAGGNEQYF.

By share, this clone counts as medium-sized. The J gene is TRBJ2-3, the V gene TRBV7-3; no firm D call. Deletions cut 4 bases from V and 6 bases from J, with 11 bases between. Germline loops: CDR1 SGHTA, CDR2 FQGTGA. The CDR3 sequence is 13 residues long. The CDR3 reads CASSSRPLDTQYF. The CDR3 DNA sequence: TGTGCCAGCAGCTCCCGACCCTTGGATACGCAGTATTTT.

The chain couples TRBV30 to TRBJ2-5; D might be TRBD2 (5 bases). The length of the CDR3 is 13 residues. CDR1 and CDR2 (germline): GTSNPN, SVGIG (reference sequence). V was cut by 0 bases and J by 7 bases, with 12 bases left in between. CDR3 protein: CAWSVTGVGTQYF. For the CDR3, the DNA is TGTGCCTGGAGTGTAACCGGGGTAGGGACCCAGTACTTC. Full variable domain (rest looked up from reference TRBV30 and TRBJ2-5): SQTIHQWPATLVQPVGSPLSLECTVEGTSNPNLYWYRQAAGRGLQLLFYSVGIGQISSEVPQNLSASRPQDRQFILSSKKLLLSDSGFYLCAWSVTGVGTQYFGPGTRLLVL.

This clone was counted once. The chain combines TRBV27 with TRBJ2-1, with unresolved D. The CDR3 consists of 15 residues. Germline V gene data show CDR1 as MNHEY and CDR2 as SMNVEV (reference sequence). V lost 8 bases and J lost 0, with 14 bases in between. This chain's CDR3 is CASYPGYSSYNEQFF. The CDR3 nucleotides are TGTGCCAGCTACCCGGGCTACAGCTCCTACAATGAGCAGTTCTTC.

This sequence joins TRBV7-9 and TRBJ1-3; D ambiguous. Deletions cut 3 bases from V and 1 base from J, with 13 bases between. This CDR3 comprises 16 residues. Looked up from germline, CDR1 is SEHNR and CDR2 is FQNEAQ (reference sequence). The CDR3 coding sequence is TGTGCCAGCAGCTTCGTTTCCCGGAGATCTGGAAACACCATATATTTT. Translating it yields CASSFVSRRSGNTIYF. The entire variable domain, with the rest obtained from reference TRBV7-9 and TRBJ1-3, is as follows: DTGVSQNPRHKITKRGQNVTFRCDPISEHNRLYWYRQTLGQGPEFLTYFQNEAQLEKSRLLSDRFSAERPKGSFSTLEIQRTEQGDSAMYLCASSFVSRRSGNTIYFGEGSWLTVV.

The genes are TRBV5-4 and TRBJ2-3, with unresolved D. V shed 0 bases and J shed 5 bases, with 7 bases lying between them. The CDR3 totals 13 residues. In germline, CDR1 is SGHNT, CDR2 YYREEE (reference sequence). The CDR3 here is CASSLVPGDTQYF. The CDR3 coding sequence is TGTGCCAGCAGCTTGGTACCCGGAGATACGCAGTATTTT.

This clone was recorded only once. The chain couples TRBV9 to TRBJ1-6; D may be TRBD1 (5 bases). This CDR3 spans 15 amino acids. Between the trimmed V and J ends, which lost 4 bases and 10 bases, there was a span of 18 bases. Germline CDR1 SGDLS, CDR2 YYNGEE. CDR3: CASSPVSGERSPLHF. CDR3 DNA: TGTGCCAGCAGCCCCGTCTCGGGGGAACGGTCACCCCTCCACTTT.

The gene calls are TRBV13 and TRBJ2-7; 10 bases map to TRBD2. J lost 5 bases, V lost 10 bases, and 11 bases had no gene match. The CDR3 runs 14 residues. The germline V gene encodes CDR1 PRHDT and CDR2 FYEKMQ (reference sequence). Here the CDR3 reads CATRPAGGPNEQYF. CDR3 in DNA: TGTGCCACCCGGCCAGCGGGGGGGCCCAACGAGCAGTACTTC. Complete variable domain (other parts from reference TRBV13 and TRBJ2-7): AAGVIQSPRHLIKEKRETATLKCYPIPRHDTVYWYQQGPGQDPQFLISFYEKMQSDKGSIPDRFSAQQFSDYHSELNMSSLELGDSALYFCATRPAGGPNEQYFGPGTRLTVT.

CDR3 bases: TGCGCCAGCAGCCACCCGGGACTAGCGGACTACGAGCAGTACTTC. This sequence encodes CASSHPGLADYEQYF. The rearrangement links TRBV4-1 to TRBJ2-7, with 11 nucleotides matching TRBD2. From germline, CDR1 is MGHRA and CDR2 YSYEKL. This CDR3 comprises 15 residues. Germline trimming cut 3 bases from V and 3 bases from J; bases unmatched to any gene: 4.

The rearrangement uses TRBV4-3 and TRBJ2-7, with D uncertain. V lost 1 base to trimming and J lost 2 bases, with 6 bases between them. CDR1 and CDR2 from the germline V gene are LGHNA and YSLEER. CDR3 length equals 13 residues. The CDR3 here is CASSQVRAYEQYF. Written as DNA, the CDR3 is TGCGCCAGCAGCCAAGTCCGGGCCTACGAGCAGTACTTC.

In its sample, this clone was seen once. V is TRBV29-1 and J is TRBJ2-1; D might be TRBD2 (6 bases). Germline CDR1 SQVTM, CDR2 ANQGSEA. The CDR3 is 14 amino acids. Trimming shortened V by 1 base and J by 5 bases, and 12 bases separated the two germline ends. This chain's CDR3 is CSVEGSGRDNEQFF. The CDR3 DNA reads as TGCAGCGTTGAAGGGAGCGGGCGTGACAATGAGCAGTTCTTC.

The V call is TRBV6-5, the J call TRBJ2-7, with 10 bases identical to TRBD2. The CDR3 runs 16 residues. CDR1 and CDR2 (germline): MNHEY, SVGAGI. The V and J ends lost 0 bases and 7 bases, in that order; junction bases with no gene match: 9. Here the CDR3 DNA reads TGTGCCAGCAGTTACTCGTCCGGACTAGCGGATAGGGAGCAGTACTTC. Its protein is CASSYSSGLADREQYF.

The chain employs TRBV10-2 and TRBJ1-1, with D maybe TRBD1 (5 bases). The CDR3 has 14 residues. V shed 5 bases and J shed 4 bases, with 14 bases lying between them. The germline gives CDR1 WSHSY, CDR2 SAAADI. The CDR3 is CASSPLGGGTEAFF. The CDR3 coding sequence is TGCGCCAGCAGTCCCTTGGGGGGAGGCACTGAAGCTTTCTTT.

The V and J genes are TRBV4-1 and TRBJ2-7; 12 bases line up with TRBD2. The CDR3 has 17 amino acids. V lost 1 base, J lost 1 base, and 5 bases stayed unmatched. Germline values: CDR1 MGHRA, CDR2 YSYEKL. The CDR3 region has the DNA TGCGCCAGCAGCCAAGGACTAGCGGGGGCCGGGTCCTACGAGCAGTACTTC. It specifies CASSQGLAGAGSYEQYF.

The V and J genes are TRBV11-2 and TRBJ1-3; no definite D call. The V gene lost 4 bases and the J gene lost 0 bases, with 10 bases spanning the gap. Germline CDR1 reads SGHAT; CDR2 reads FQNNGV. The CDR3 consists of 15 residues. The chain's CDR3 is CASSSDSSSGNTIYF. Here the CDR3 DNA reads TGTGCCAGCAGCTCCGACTCAAGCTCTGGAAACACCATATATTTT.

This rearrangement joins TRBV4-1 to TRBJ2-1, with TRBD2 matching over 11 bases. V trimming: 6 bases; J trimming: 5 bases; junction bases outside the gene matches: 9. CDR1 and CDR2 from the germline V gene are MGHRA and YSYEKL. The CDR3 has 16 residues. Here the CDR3 reads CASSSPSGGLNNEQFF. The CDR3 bases are TGCGCCAGCAGTTCTCCTAGCGGGGGGCTCAACAATGAGCAGTTCTTC.